These T cell receptor beta chains were read from a single sample in a study of blood T cell repertoires in COVID-19. Sequencing used immunoSEQ multiplex PCR; TCRdb keeps in-frame clones, though not all of them. This sample has over 200,000 clones, with 86% found just once. Sequences were obtained from PBMCs or T cells enriched from blood (not recorded which). Every receptor here comes from a woman between 45 and 60 years old in a cohort exposed to, infected with or recovered from COVID-19 (not recorded which). Each CDR3 is given with its conserved first and last residue. A D gene is named only where the DNA matches it firmly. Clone size is not always given. Where it is, it says once, few, many or a class for expanded clones.

j_call	d_call	clone_size	v_call	cdr3_nt	cdr3_aa
TRBJ1-1	NA	NA	TRBV9	TGTGCCAGCAGCGCTGATACCTCCCCCGGACACTCTGAAGCTTTCTTT	CASSADTSPGHSEAFF
TRBJ1-2	NA	few	TRBV30	TGTGCCTGGAGTGTATCAGGGCATGGCTACACCTTC	CAWSVSGHGYTF
TRBJ2-7	NA	once	TRBV15	TGTGCCACCAGCAGTGGGGGACGGGGGAGTTACGAGCAGTACTTC	CATSSGGRGSYEQYF
TRBJ1-1	NA	NA	TRBV7-3	TGTGCCAGCAGCTTAATGGGAGGAGGGAACACTGAAGCTTTCTTT	CASSLMGGGNTEAFF
TRBJ2-3	TRBD2	once	TRBV4-3	TGCGCCAGCAGCCAAGACCTTACTAGCGGGGGGAGAACTAGCACAGATACGCAGTATTTT	CASSQDLTSGGRTSTDTQYF
TRBJ1-3	NA	NA	TRBV28	TGTGCCAGCAGTTTATCACAGGCCGGAAACACCATATATTTT	CASSLSQAGNTIYF
TRBJ2-2	NA	NA	TRBV7-8	TGTGCCAGCAGCTTAGAACAGGGACGGACCGGGGAGCTGTTTTTT	CASSLEQGRTGELFF
TRBJ1-6	NA	once	TRBV7-9	TGTGCCAGCAGCTTATCGCAGAATTCACCCCTCCACTTT	CASSLSQNSPLHF
TRBJ1-2	NA	NA	TRBV3-1/TRBV3-2	TGTGCCAGCAGCCAAGGTCTGGGGGAGGGCTATGGCTACACCTTC	CASSQGLGEGYGYTF
TRBJ1-5	TRBD1	NA	TRBV7-8	TGTGCCAGCAGCCGGGACAGCTATAGCAATCAGCCCCAGCATTTT	CASSRDSYSNQPQHF
TRBJ2-2	TRBD2	NA	TRBV4-3	TGCGCCAGCAGTGAACACCTGGTCCAGCTAGCGGGGGTGGGCACCGGGGAGCTGTTTTTT	CASSEHLVQLAGVGTGELFF
TRBJ1-5	NA	NA	TRBV19	TGTGCCACGATAGGGGGACGGAGCAATCAGCCCCAGCATTTT	CATIGGRSNQPQHF
TRBJ2-1	TRBD2	NA	TRBV9	TGTGCCAGCAGCGTAGTAGGTCGGGAGGGCTACAATGAGCAGTTCTTC	CASSVVGREGYNEQFF
TRBJ1-1	NA	NA	TRBV7-8	TGTGCCAGCAGTCGAAACCAGGGGAACACTGAAGCTTTCTTT	CASSRNQGNTEAFF
TRBJ1-1	NA	NA	TRBV19	TGTGCCAGTAGTATAGAGGGAGGGGAAGCTTTCTTT	CASSIEGGEAFF
TRBJ2-7	TRBD2	NA	TRBV6-5	TGTGCCAGCTCTGGACTAGGTCCTTACGAGCAGTACTTC	CASSGLGPYEQYF
TRBJ1-5	NA	NA	TRBV6-4	TGTGCCAGCAGTGAAGAGGACAATCAGCCCCAGCATTTT	CASSEEDNQPQHF
TRBJ1-3	TRBD1	NA	TRBV6-5	TGTGCCAGCAGTCCCACAGGGGCTTTTGGAAACACCATATATTTT	CASSPTGAFGNTIYF
TRBJ2-7	NA	NA	TRBV10-1	TGCGCCAGCAGTGAGAGGGCAGGGGCCGAGCAGTACTTC	CASSERAGAEQYF
TRBJ1-3	NA	NA	TRBV2	TGTGCCAGTCTAGACAGTGGCTCTGGAAACACCATATATTTT	CASLDSGSGNTIYF
TRBJ1-2	TRBD1	NA	TRBV11-2	TGTGCCAGCAGCAGAACAGGGGGCGCAGACTATGGCTACACCTTC	CASSRTGGADYGYTF
TRBJ2-2	TRBD2	once	TRBV4-2	TGTGCCAGCAGCCAAGAGCGGGGGGGCACCGGGGAGCTGTTTTTT	CASSQERGGTGELFF
TRBJ1-1	TRBD1	NA	TRBV25-1	TGTGCCAGCAGTGAAACAGGGGGCACTGAAGCTTTCTTT	CASSETGGTEAFF
TRBJ1-2	NA	once	TRBV4-3	TGCGCCAGCAAAACAGAACGCACACGGTATGGCTACACCTTC	CASKTERTRYGYTF
TRBJ1-2	TRBD1	NA	TRBV3-1/TRBV3-2	TGTGCCAGCAGCCGCATACGGGACAGGGGGCTCCGGAGCTATGGCTACACCTTC	CASSRIRDRGLRSYGYTF
TRBJ1-5	NA	once	TRBV7-8	TGTGCCAGCAGCCCATCAGGCTATCAGCCCCAGCATTTT	CASSPSGYQPQHF
TRBJ2-1	TRBD1	NA	TRBV7-9	TGTGCCAGCAGCCTCGGGACAGGGCAGACGAGTGAGCAGTTCTTC	CASSLGTGQTSEQFF
TRBJ2-5	NA	NA	TRBV5-4	TGTGCCAGCAGCTTGTACATGGGCGGGGGCCGGGAGACCCAGTACTTC	CASSLYMGGGRETQYF
TRBJ2-3	TRBD2	NA	TRBV28	TGTGCCAGCAGCAAAGACCGGGGAGGGTGGAGCACAGATACGCAGTATTTT	CASSKDRGGWSTDTQYF
TRBJ1-1	NA	few	TRBV9	TGTGCCAGCAGCGTAGATACAGGGATCACTGAAGCTTTCTTT	CASSVDTGITEAFF
TRBJ2-6	NA	NA	TRBV15	TGTGCCACCAGCAGAGGGCAGTCTGATGGGGCCAACGTCCTGACTTTC	CATSRGQSDGANVLTF
TRBJ1-1	NA	once	TRBV28	TGTGCCAGCAGCCTTAAGCGACCCAAGAACACTGAAGCTTTCTTT	CASSLKRPKNTEAFF
TRBJ1-2	TRBD1	NA	TRBV2	TGTGCCAGCCTGAGTTATCGGTGGCAGGGGGATGGCTACACCTTC	CASLSYRWQGDGYTF
TRBJ1-1	NA	NA	TRBV7-9	TGTGCCAGCAGCTTACCAGAGAACACTGAAGCTTTCTTT	CASSLPENTEAFF
TRBJ2-3	TRBD2	NA	TRBV3-1/TRBV3-2	TGTGCCAGCAGCCCGAGACTAGCGGGGGCAGATACGCAGTATTTT	CASSPRLAGADTQYF
TRBJ1-4	TRBD1	once	TRBV2	TGTGCCAGCACGGGACAGACAAGTGCAACTAATGAAAAACTGTTTTTT	CASTGQTSATNEKLFF
TRBJ1-4	TRBD1	NA	TRBV5-4	TGTGCCAGCAGCCCCAGGGGGCAGTCTAATGAAAAACTGTTTTTT	CASSPRGQSNEKLFF
TRBJ2-5	NA	NA	TRBV5-4	TGTGCCAGCAGCTTGGGGCCGACAGAAGAGACCCAGTACTTC	CASSLGPTEETQYF
TRBJ2-7	TRBD1	NA	TRBV11-1	TGTGCCAGCAGCCCCTTGTCAGGACAGGGCTACGAGCAGTACTTC	CASSPLSGQGYEQYF
TRBJ2-1	TRBD2	NA	TRBV30	TGTGCCTCATCACCTGGCCTAGCGGGGAAGCAGTTCTTC	CASSPGLAGKQFF
TRBJ2-7	NA	NA	TRBV6-1	TGTGCCAGCAGTGAACAGATCTCCTACGAGCAGTACTTC	CASSEQISYEQYF
TRBJ1-5	NA	once	TRBV9	TGTGCCAGCAGCGTAGATGGAGCAGGGCAGCCCCAGCATTTT	CASSVDGAGQPQHF
TRBJ1-5	NA	NA	TRBV19	TGTGCCAGTACCCACAGTCGGGGAAGCAATCAGCCCCAGCATTTT	CASTHSRGSNQPQHF
TRBJ2-3	NA	NA	TRBV2	TGTGCCAGCAGTGCTTTAGGGGGTTCTAGCACAGATACGCAGTATTTT	CASSALGGSSTDTQYF
TRBJ1-6	NA	NA	TRBV4-2	TGTGCCAGCAGCCAAGTTTGGCAGGGCAACTCACCCCTCCACTTT	CASSQVWQGNSPLHF
TRBJ1-2	NA	NA	TRBV19	TGTGCCAGTACCGGAGGACAGTACCACTCCTATGGCTACACCTTC	CASTGGQYHSYGYTF
TRBJ1-2	NA	NA	TRBV7-2	TGTGCCAGCAGCTTAGCGCGGGGGGAGGGAAACTATGGCTACACCTTC	CASSLARGEGNYGYTF
TRBJ2-5	NA	NA	TRBV3-1/TRBV3-2	TGTGCCAGCAGCCAAGAGGATTTTAGCGAAGAGACCCAGTACTTC	CASSQEDFSEETQYF
TRBJ1-3	TRBD1	NA	TRBV19	TGTGCCAGTAGTGCCGACAGGGGGGTAAACACCATATATTTT	CASSADRGVNTIYF
TRBJ1-1	TRBD1	NA	TRBV7-3	TGTGCCAGCAGGGGACAGGGAGAAGCTTTCTTT	CASRGQGEAFF
TRBJ2-3	TRBD2	NA	TRBV3-1/TRBV3-2	TGTGCCAGCAGCCAAGATCGGCCTAGCGGGGGCACAGATACGCAGTATTTT	CASSQDRPSGGTDTQYF
TRBJ2-7	NA	NA	TRBV7-2	TGTGCCAGCAGCGGTCGGGGGGCGGGGAACGAGCAGTACTTC	CASSGRGAGNEQYF
TRBJ1-6	NA	few	TRBV18	TGTGCCAGCTCACCACTCATTCCGGGGGTCGATTCACCCCTCCACTTT	CASSPLIPGVDSPLHF